This T cell receptor beta chain was identified during a study of OX40 agonist ivuxolimab in advanced cancers. In germline, CDR1 is MNHEY, CDR2 SMNVEV (reference sequence). The V gene lost 10 bases and the J gene lost 3 bases, with 16 bases spanning the gap. The CDR3 runs 14 residues. TCRdb's copy holds only in-frame clones and misses some; the assay was immunoSEQ multiplex PCR. This sample yields around 72,000 clones, of which around 89% are seen a single time; approximately 0.94% belongs to the top ten. The sample in question was CD4+ or CD8+ T cells sorted from blood, obtained in a trial of the OX40 agonist ivuxolimab. This chain connects TRBV27 to TRBJ1-5; D is unresolved. The receptor comes from an adult with an advanced solid tumor such as melanoma, head and neck, liver or kidney cancer. CDR3 sequence (DNA): TGTGCCACCGGTAGGCCGTCGAACAATCAGCCCCAGCATTTT. It is translated as CATGRPSNNQPQHF.